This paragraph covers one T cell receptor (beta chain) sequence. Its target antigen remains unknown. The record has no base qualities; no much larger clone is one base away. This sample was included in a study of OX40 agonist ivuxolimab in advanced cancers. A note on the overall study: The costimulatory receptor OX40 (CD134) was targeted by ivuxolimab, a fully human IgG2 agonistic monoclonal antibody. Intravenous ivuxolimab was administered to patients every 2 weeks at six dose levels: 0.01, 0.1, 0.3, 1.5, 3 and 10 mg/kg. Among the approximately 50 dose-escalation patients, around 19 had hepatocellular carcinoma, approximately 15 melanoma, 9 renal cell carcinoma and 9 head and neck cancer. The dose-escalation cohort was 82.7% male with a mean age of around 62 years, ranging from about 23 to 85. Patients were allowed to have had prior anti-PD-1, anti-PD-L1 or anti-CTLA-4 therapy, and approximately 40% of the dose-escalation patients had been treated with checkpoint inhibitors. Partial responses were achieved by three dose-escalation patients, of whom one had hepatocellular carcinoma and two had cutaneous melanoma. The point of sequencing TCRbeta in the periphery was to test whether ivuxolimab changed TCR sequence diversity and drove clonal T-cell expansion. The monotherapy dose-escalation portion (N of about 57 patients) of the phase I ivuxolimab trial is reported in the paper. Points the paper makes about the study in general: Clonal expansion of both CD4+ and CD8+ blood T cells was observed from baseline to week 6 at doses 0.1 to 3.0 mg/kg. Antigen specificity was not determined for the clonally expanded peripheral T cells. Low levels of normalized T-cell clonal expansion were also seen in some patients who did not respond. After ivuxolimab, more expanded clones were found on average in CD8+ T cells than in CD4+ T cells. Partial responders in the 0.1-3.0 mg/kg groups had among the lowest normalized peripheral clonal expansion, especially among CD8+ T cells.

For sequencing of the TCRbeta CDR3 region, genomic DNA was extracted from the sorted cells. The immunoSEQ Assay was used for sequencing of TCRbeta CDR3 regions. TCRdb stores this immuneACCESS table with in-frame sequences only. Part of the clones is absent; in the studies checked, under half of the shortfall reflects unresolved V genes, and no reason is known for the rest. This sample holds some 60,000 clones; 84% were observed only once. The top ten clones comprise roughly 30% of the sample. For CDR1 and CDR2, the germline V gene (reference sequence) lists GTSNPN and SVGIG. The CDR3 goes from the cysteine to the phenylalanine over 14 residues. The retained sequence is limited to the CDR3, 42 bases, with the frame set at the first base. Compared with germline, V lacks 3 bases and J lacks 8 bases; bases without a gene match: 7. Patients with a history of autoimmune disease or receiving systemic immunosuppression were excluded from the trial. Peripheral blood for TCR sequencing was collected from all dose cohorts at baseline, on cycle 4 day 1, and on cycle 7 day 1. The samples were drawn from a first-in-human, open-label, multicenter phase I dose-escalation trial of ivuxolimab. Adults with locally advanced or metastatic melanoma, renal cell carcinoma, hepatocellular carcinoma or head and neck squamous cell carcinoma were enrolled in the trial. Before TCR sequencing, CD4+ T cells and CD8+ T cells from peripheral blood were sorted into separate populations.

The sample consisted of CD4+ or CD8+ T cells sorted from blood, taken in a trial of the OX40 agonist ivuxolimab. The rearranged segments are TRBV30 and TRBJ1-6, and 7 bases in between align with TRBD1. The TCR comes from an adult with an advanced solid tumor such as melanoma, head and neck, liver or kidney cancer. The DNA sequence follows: TGTGCCTGGAGCGACGGGGGGACAGATTCACCCCTCCACTTT. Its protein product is CAWSDGGTDSPLHF.